Listed below are T cell receptor beta chains from one sample, sequenced in a study of cytomegalovirus exposure and HLA in healthy donors. Sequenced by immunoSEQ multiplex PCR; TCRdb stores in-frame clones only, minus some. The sample yields about 200,000 clones, more than 9.5% seen once. Sequenced material: PBMCs. The receptors originated from a man aged 45-65 years in good health and CMV-seropositive. Each CDR3 is given without its conserved first and last residue. Each record gives: D gene, V gene, J gene, CDR3 protein. The D gene is left open where the match is weak.

>TRBD1|TRBV9|TRBJ1-6
ASSDKQGGNSPLH
>-|TRBV28|TRBJ2-6
ASRTFRANVLT
>-|TRBV9|TRBJ2-3
ASSVDQGLSTDTQY
>-|TRBV7-2|TRBJ2-4
ASSPQFSGLAKNIQY
>-|TRBV5-1|TRBJ2-2
ASSAGLTNTGELF
>-|TRBV19|TRBJ1-5
ASSIQQGSQH
>TRBD1|TRBV11-2|TRBJ2-7
ASSSTGGYEQY
>-|TRBV6-6|TRBJ2-3
ASSYLSGYDTQY
>TRBD2|TRBV6-6|TRBJ2-5
ASSYFPAGDQETQY
>TRBD1|TRBV2|TRBJ1-3
ASSPDRASGNTIY
>-|TRBV4-3|TRBJ2-1
ASSQARVGVGEQF
>-|TRBV25-1|TRBJ2-3
ASSRERNTDTQY
>-|TRBV7-2|TRBJ1-1
ASIRPSGRAGAEAF
>TRBD1|TRBV28|TRBJ1-5
ASSLFRGFQPQH
>-|TRBV9|TRBJ1-1
ASSVGADFNTEAF
>-|TRBV7-8|TRBJ2-2
ASSLEDGFYTGELF
>TRBD1|TRBV9|TRBJ2-3
ASSGTGADTQY
>-|TRBV28|TRBJ1-2
ASTSGHIDGYT
>TRBD1|TRBV19|TRBJ2-5
ASSAITGTAQETQY
>-|TRBV28|TRBJ1-1
ASSNTGNTEAF
>-|TRBV5-1|TRBJ1-6
ASSLTWTGGNSPLH
>TRBD2|TRBV7-6|TRBJ2-5
ASREVAGAAETQY
>TRBD1|TRBV30|TRBJ2-4
AWSVGTGVRNIQY
>-|TRBV14|TRBJ2-4
ASSQDGGAQWNIQY
>TRBD1|TRBV5-1|TRBJ1-1
ASSDTGGTTEAF
>TRBD1|TRBV5-4|TRBJ2-2
ASSSDRVFTGELF
>-|TRBV10-2|TRBJ2-7
ASRPGRGYEQY
>-|TRBV7-7|TRBJ1-1
ASSVERGTEAF
>-|TRBV7-2|TRBJ1-2
ASSSGGWDYGYT
>TRBD2|TRBV11-3|TRBJ2-3
ASSLTSGADTQY
>-|TRBV5-4|TRBJ2-1
ASSLSSRSSYNEQF
>-|TRBV18|TRBJ1-2
ASSPPVGVGYGYT
>-|TRBV18|TRBJ2-3
ASSPPNGDTQY
>-|TRBV7-9|TRBJ1-5
ASSSRGSNQPQH
>TRBD1|TRBV2|TRBJ1-6
ASSPRQGGSPLH
>-|TRBV4-3|TRBJ2-1
ASSQEGAGGARYNEQF
>TRBD2|TRBV5-1|TRBJ2-3
ASSLPSGVLDTQY
>-|TRBV5-4|TRBJ1-2
ASSLPREAGYGYT
>-|TRBV28|TRBJ2-2
ASIRGSNTGELF
>TRBD1|TRBV6-5|TRBJ2-5
ASSYSRTGVQETQY
>-|TRBV7-2|TRBJ2-5
ASSLILQGGIETQY
>TRBD2|TRBV11-3|TRBJ2-3
ASSLGLAGEETDTQY
>TRBD1|TRBV27|TRBJ1-1
ASTPRQGLGDTEAF
>-|TRBV6-1|TRBJ1-5
ASSEGQNSNQPQH
>-|TRBV4-2|TRBJ1-5
ASSQPGNQPQH
>-|TRBV11-2|TRBJ1-1
ASSLWSNTEAF
>-|TRBV5-1|TRBJ2-1
ASSLLGGDNEQF
>-|TRBV19|TRBJ1-2
ASSAGFYGYT
>-|TRBV6-5|TRBJ1-2
ASSYLDRPGGYT
>-|TRBV6-6|TRBJ1-5
ASSSQGNQPQH